This T cell receptor beta chain was recorded in a study of cytotoxic CD8 clonotypes in ibrutinib-treated CLL. Looking at the study overall: Partial response was seen in around 25 patients and complete response in 2; after median about six years, approximately 14 stayed remitted, roughly twelve progressed. The sample average was approximately 260,000 productive templates and more than 90,000 productive rearrangements.

Measured with immunoSEQ multiplex PCR; TCRdb has only the in-frame clones, and not every one. In the table there are 250,000 to 350,000 clones, around 77% of which are singletons. The V gene's germline CDR1 is LGHNA and CDR2 YSLEER. This CDR3 region has 13 residues. V lost 1 base and J lost 5, with 8 bases in between. The TCR originated in a human donor with chronic lymphocytic leukemia. The chain employs TRBV4-3 and TRBJ1-1; no firm D call. The specimen was PBMCs, collected at disease progression, from a patient treated with ibrutinib. This CDR3 is CASSQVFKTEAFF. The DNA of the CDR3 is TGCGCCAGCAGCCAAGTTTTCAAAACTGAAGCTTTCTTT.